The clone carrying this TCR beta chain appeared once. This sample is part of a study of blood T cell repertoires in COVID-19. Study-level background: COVID-19 samples, acute and convalescent, were from the United States, Italy and Spain. T cells, B-cell-depleted T cells, or PBMCs provided the cDNA or gDNA that served as material.

Original processing methods: Amplifying reference gene primers gave estimates of nucleated cell counts. The table came from immunoSEQ multiplex PCR; TCRdb's copy has only in-frame clones and leaves some out. The V and J calls and clone size were taken over from that table, and D and trimming were inferred from the DNA. This sample has about 99,000 clones; 65% to 90% occur once, and the top ten carry about 5%. Sequencing input: peripheral blood. The source of this sequence is a man in his sixties with acute or convalescent COVID-19.

DNA of the CDR3: TGTGCCAGCAGTTACCCCCTAGCGGGAGGGGCCGGGGAGCTGTTTTTT. Amino acid sequence: CASSYPLAGGAGELFF. The chain uses TRBV6-2 or TRBV6-3 and TRBJ2-2, with 12 nucleotides matching TRBD2. The CDR3 extends over 16 amino acids. After removal of 2 bases from V and 6 bases from J, the junction contained 4 bases not matched to a gene. Per germline, CDR1 MNHEY and CDR2 SVGEGT.